This passage covers 3 T cell receptor beta chains from one sample sequenced in a study of blood T cells in healthy people across ages. The second PCR ran roughly 6 to 11 cycles with a sample-barcoded 5' primer and J-beta primers. MiXCR was run by TCRdb on the 5' RACE reads, yielding one entry per CDR3 protein. The repertoire holds 760,000 or so distinct CDR3 sequences, with 20% to 25% as singletons. The same data also contributed to another study, on T cells of mothers and their children.

Sequences were obtained from blood. These receptors all come from a boy aged 5-17 years in good health.

This clonotype has more than one count but fewer than ten. The CDR3 coding sequence is TGTGCCAGCAGTTTCCTTATCGGCCGGACAGGGCTAAACACCGGGGAGCTGTTTTTT. Translated, it gives CASSFLIGRTGLNTGELFF. The chain carries TRBV28 and TRBJ2-2; TRBD1 matches at 8 bases. The CDR3 contains 19 residues. The germline gives CDR1 MDHEN, CDR2 SYDVKM. The J segment lost 2 bases and the V segment lost 3 bases, leaving 14 bases of the junction unmatched.

The chain carries TRBV4-3 and TRBJ2-5; TRBD2 matches at 7 bases. With 1 base clipped from V and 5 bases from J, the junction kept 7 bases outside the gene matches. CDR1 LGHNA and CDR2 YSLEER come from the germline V gene. This CDR3 contains 15 residues. CDR3 DNA: TGCGCCAGCAGCCAAGCACCCCTAGCGGTGGAGACCCAGTACTTC. Translated: CASSQAPLAVETQYF.

The chain has TRBV7-9 and TRBJ2-1; TRBD1 matches at 8 bases. The V gene end was trimmed by 6 bases and the J gene end by 8 bases; junction bases not matched to a gene: 15. This CDR3 region has 16 residues. The germline gives CDR1 SEHNR, CDR2 FQNEAQ (reference sequence). CDR3 protein: CASSPGQGTGGDEQFF. CDR3 DNA sequence: TGTGCCAGCAGTCCAGGGCAGGGGACAGGAGGGGATGAGCAGTTCTTC. Based on the CDR3 plus reference TRBV7-9 and TRBJ2-1, the full variable domain is DTGVSQNPRHKITKRGQNVTFRCDPISEHNRLYWYRQTLGQGPEFLTYFQNEAQLEKSRLLSDRFSAERPKGSFSTLEIQRTEQGDSAMYLCASSPGQGTGGDEQFFGPGTRLTVL.